This T cell receptor beta chain stems from a study of blood T cell repertoires in COVID-19. Trimming shortened V by 6 bases and J by 7 bases, and 28 bases separated the two germline ends. Germline V lookup: CDR1 SNHLY, CDR2 FYNNEI. The CDR3 length is 17 residues. In the source study's methods: Scientists estimated how many nucleated cells there were by amplifying reference gene primers. Libraries were prepared by immunoSEQ multiplex PCR; TCRdb keeps only in-frame clonotypes and omits some of them. From that table come the V and J calls and clone size; the DNA was used to work out D and trimming. The sample has around 300,000 clones, 70% to 90% seen once.

The chain employs TRBV2 and TRBJ2-7, with D possibly matching TRBD2 (5 bases). This clonotype originated in a human donor in a cohort sampled during active COVID-19. What was sequenced was peripheral blood. DNA for the CDR3: TGTGCCAGCAGCCTCTCTACCTGGGGTGCGGGCGCCAAGGAGCAGTACTTC. Protein: CASSLSTWGAGAKEQYF.